One and the same sample provided the 16 T cell receptor beta chains below, sequenced in a study of T cells in Graves' hyperthyroidism and ophthalmopathy. Amplified TCR beta CDR3 regions came from RNA transcripts. The HTBI primer set served for first-round RT-PCR of the TCR CDR3. A single record per CDR3 protein comes from TCRdb applying MiXCR to the multiplex PCR reads. The sample holds about 560,000 distinct CDR3 sequences, over 15% seen once. Sequenced material: blood. The receptors here all came from a woman in her late teens or twenties with Graves' hyperthyroidism.

In DNA form, the CDR3 reads TGCGCCAGCAGCTTCCTCCGGGGGACCGGGGAGCTGTTTTTT. Protein product: CASSFLRGTGELFF. The chain recombines TRBV5-1 with TRBJ2-2, with D perhaps TRBD2 (6 bases). The V end lost 2 bases, the J end lost 5 bases, and 10 bases lay between the germline ends. The CDR3 sequence is 14 residues long. CDR1 and CDR2 (germline): SGHRS, YFSETQ.

This chain links TRBV3-1 with TRBJ1-3; no reliable D call. CDR3 length equals 14 residues. Germline lookup yields CDR1 LGHDT and CDR2 YNNKEL (reference sequence). Trimming took 3 bases from V and 4 from J, leaving 10 bases between them. CDR3 sequence (DNA): TGTGCCAGCAGCCAGCTTGAGATGGGAAACACCATATATTTT. This translates into CASSQLEMGNTIYF. The entire variable domain, with the rest obtained from reference TRBV3-1 and TRBJ1-3, is as follows: DTAVSQTPKYLVTQMGNDKSIKCEQNLGHDTMYWYKQDSKKFLKIMFSYNNKELIINETVPNRFSPKSPDKAHLNLHINSLELGDSAVYFCASSQLEMGNTIYFGEGSWLTVV.

A few counts support this clonotype. The CDR3 is CASSQGRDPKRRQPQHF. In DNA form, the CDR3 reads TGCGCCAGCAGCCAGGGCCGGGACCCCAAGCGTCGTCAGCCCCAGCATTTT. The chain is built from TRBV4-1 and TRBJ1-5; tentatively, D is TRBD1 (5 bases). Looked up from germline, CDR1 is MGHRA and CDR2 is YSYEKL. The V and J ends lost 3 bases and 6 bases respectively, with 21 bases between them. This CDR3 is built from 17 residues.

This clonotype turned up a few times. The chain carries TRBV13 and TRBJ2-3; 11 nucleotides line up with TRBD2. The CDR3 loop spans 14 amino acids. CDR1 and CDR2 (germline): PRHDT, FYEKMQ (reference sequence). The V and J ends lost 5 bases and 4 bases, in that order; junction bases with no gene match: 2. The CDR3 here is CASSTSGRADTQYF. CDR3 DNA: TGTGCCAGCAGCACTAGCGGGAGAGCAGATACGCAGTATTTT.

This clonotype was recorded many times. This chain links TRBV4-1 with TRBJ1-2; D is perhaps TRBD1 (6 bases). CDR3 length: 16 residues. Germline CDR1 and CDR2: MGHRA and YSYEKL. Trimming took 0 bases from V and 3 from J, leaving 14 bases between them. CDR3 loop: CASSQDRLGADYGYTF. Here the CDR3 DNA reads TGCGCCAGCAGCCAAGATCGACTGGGGGCGGACTATGGCTACACCTTC.

This clonotype was counted at least ten times. The chain combines TRBV6-1 with TRBJ2-6; D possibly corresponds to TRBD1 (6 bases). Germline V lookup: CDR1 MNHNS, CDR2 SASEGT. V lost 5 bases, J lost 4 bases, and 12 bases lay in between. The CDR3 contains 15 residues. The CDR3 nucleotides read TGTGCCAGCAGTCAAGGGGGTGCGGGGGCCAACGTCCTGACTTTC. Protein: CASSQGGAGANVLTF.

This clonotype was detected many times. The rearrangement uses TRBV7-2 and TRBJ2-7; no clear D gene. Trimming took off 1 base at V and 5 bases at J, with 3 bases between the two ends. CDR3 size: 11 residues. Germline V gene data show CDR1 as SGHTA and CDR2 as FQGNSA. In nucleotides, the CDR3 is TGTGCCAGCAGCTTAGAGGACGAGCAGTACTTC. Protein sequence: CASSLEDEQYF. Together with reference TRBV7-2 and TRBJ2-7, the CDR3 gives the full variable domain: GAGVSQSPSNKVTEKGKDVELRCDPISGHTALYWYRQSLGQGLEFLIYFQGNSAPDKSGLPSDRFSAERTGGSVSTLTIQRTQQEDSAVYLCASSLEDEQYFGPGTRLTVT.

There are a few counts of this clonotype. The chain has TRBV6-8 and TRBJ2-7; 7 nucleotides line up with TRBD2. The CDR3 totals 16 residues. The J segment lost 5 bases and the V segment lost 0 bases, leaving 10 bases of the junction unmatched. Germline assignment: CDR1 MNHGY and CDR2 SAAAGT. The CDR3 is CASSYSRSGGSHEQYF. The DNA of the CDR3 is TGTGCCAGCAGTTACTCGAGATCCGGGGGGTCCCACGAGCAGTACTTC.

The V gene is TRBV12-3 or TRBV12-4, the J gene TRBJ1-3; D perhaps matches TRBD1 (5 bases). The CDR3 is made up of 15 amino acids. Trimming left V 6 bases short and J 3 bases short, with 15 bases between. CDR3 DNA: TGTGCCAGCAGCCTGGCAGGGCTGGGTGGAAACACCATATATTTT. Encoded protein: CASSLAGLGGNTIYF.

The chain carries TRBV2 and TRBJ2-3, with 9 bases aligning to TRBD1. The CDR3 spans 17 residues. In germline, CDR1 is SNHLY, CDR2 FYNNEI. The J segment lost 3 bases and the V segment lost 7 bases, leaving 14 bases of the junction unmatched. The CDR3 region is CASISRPGTGLTDTQYF. The CDR3 region has the DNA TGTGCCAGCATCAGCCGGCCCGGGACAGGGCTGACAGATACGCAGTATTTT.

At least ten counts were recorded for this clonotype. This chain links TRBV7-8 with TRBJ2-7; no clear D. Trimming left V 2 bases short and J 3 bases short, with 11 bases between. This CDR3 has 14 amino acids. From germline, CDR1 is SGHVS and CDR2 FQNEAQ. The CDR3 here is CASSLSDRDYEQYF. CDR3 in DNA: TGTGCCAGCAGCTTAAGTGACCGCGACTACGAGCAGTACTTC.

This clonotype was counted at least ten times. This sequence joins TRBV10-1 and TRBJ2-1, with 8 bases fitting TRBD2. Germline V gene sequence: CDR1 WNHNN, CDR2 SYGVQD (reference sequence). The trim removed 3 bases at V and 6 bases at J, leaving 7 bases unmatched. The CDR3 runs 15 residues. CDR3 loop: CASSDRGGPLNEQFF. CDR3 coding DNA: TGCGCCAGCAGTGATCGGGGGGGGCCTCTCAATGAGCAGTTCTTC.

The table lists this clonotype with many counts. This chain connects TRBV7-9 to TRBJ2-3; D ambiguous. V was trimmed by 1 base and J by 7 bases, leaving 6 bases between them. Germline CDR1 SEHNR, CDR2 FQNEAQ (reference sequence). The CDR3 extends over 12 amino acids. DNA for the CDR3: TGTGCCAGCAGCTTAGGGGTGTATACGCAGTATTTT. This translates into CASSLGVYTQYF.

In its sample, this clonotype was seen many times. The V and J genes are TRBV5-1 and TRBJ2-3; D is unresolved. CDR1 and CDR2 from the germline V gene are SGHRS and YFSETQ. The length of the CDR3 is 13 residues. V shed 4 bases and J shed 4 bases, with 10 bases lying between them. CDR3 residues: CASSPPAPDTQYF. CDR3 bases: TGCGCCAGCAGCCCCCCAGCTCCAGATACGCAGTATTTT.

V usage is TRBV12-5 and J usage is TRBJ2-7; 9 nucleotides align to TRBD1. Looked up from germline, CDR1 is LGHNT and CDR2 is FRNRAP. The CDR3 consists of 16 residues. J lost 4 bases, V lost 7 bases, and 14 bases had no gene match. The CDR3 sequence is CASAIPRTGALYEQYF. The CDR3, as DNA: TGTGCTAGTGCCATACCTCGGACAGGGGCGCTGTACGAGCAGTACTTC. Supplemented by reference TRBV12-5 and TRBJ2-7, the full variable domain reads DARVTQTPRHKVTEMGQEVTMRCQPILGHNTVFWYRQTMMQGLELLAYFRNRAPLDDSGMPKDRFSAEMPDATLATLKIQPSEPRDSAVYFCASAIPRTGALYEQYFGPGTRLTVT.

In its sample, this clonotype was seen many times. The chain combines TRBV11-1 with TRBJ2-7, with D possibly being TRBD1 (6 bases). The CDR3 runs to 15 residues. Germline V gives CDR1 SGHAT, CDR2 FQDESV (reference sequence). Trimming took off 2 bases at V and 3 bases at J, with 14 bases between the two ends. CDR3 nucleotide sequence: TGTGCCAGCAGCTTACGGGACACAGGTAACTACGAGCAGTACTTC. This translates into CASSLRDTGNYEQYF. The whole variable domain, filled in from reference TRBV11-1 and TRBJ2-7, reads EAEVAQSPRYKITEKSQAVAFWCDPISGHATLYWYRQILGQGPELLVQFQDESVVDDSQLPKDRFSAERLKGVDSTLKIQPAELGDSAMYLCASSLRDTGNYEQYFGPGTRLTVT.